A selection of T cell receptor beta chains follows, all from one sample in a study of post-analysis software for immune sequencing data. TCRdb recomputed calls from the PCR reads with MiXCR, one row per CDR3 protein. The sample shows 750,000 to 900,000 distinct CDR3 sequences, around 42% of them seen only once. Sequencing was performed on blood. The receptors were sampled from a girl aged 10 to 17 with multiple sclerosis. Both conserved end residues are part of each CDR3. A D gene is named only where the DNA matches it firmly. The size field is filled for only some rows; it gives once, few, many or a size class.

cdr3_nt	cdr3_aa	v_call	j_call	d_call	clone_size
TGTGCCAGCAGCGCAAGTAACACACACTACGAGCAGTACTTC	CASSASNTHYEQYF	TRBV11-2	TRBJ2-7	-	few
TGTGCCAGCAGACTAGCCGCGGTGAACACTGAAGCTTTCTTT	CASRLAAVNTEAFF	TRBV12-3/TRBV12-4	TRBJ1-1	-	-
TGTGCCAGCAGTTATCGGAGCGGGAGCGGATACGAGCAGTACTTC	CASSYRSGSGYEQYF	TRBV12-3/TRBV12-4	TRBJ2-7	TRBD2	few
TGTGCCAGCAGCATCGGGACTAGCGGGTTGGGCACAGATACGCAGTATTTT	CASSIGTSGLGTDTQYF	TRBV7-3	TRBJ2-3	TRBD2	-
TGCAGTGCTAGAGAGGGGGTATCCCGAGATACGCAGTATTTT	CSAREGVSRDTQYF	TRBV20-1	TRBJ2-3	-	few
TGTGCCAGCAGCCCACTAGCGGGAGCCTACAATGAGCAGTTCTTC	CASSPLAGAYNEQFF	TRBV28	TRBJ2-1	TRBD2	many
TGTGCCACCAGCAGAGACAGGGTCTACACAGATACGCAGTATTTT	CATSRDRVYTDTQYF	TRBV15	TRBJ2-3	-	once
TGTGCCAGCAGTACCCAATATAATCAGCCCCAGCATTTT	CASSTQYNQPQHF	TRBV12-3/TRBV12-4	TRBJ1-5	-	few
TGTGCCAGCAGTTTTGGGCTTTTGGGACAGGGGCACATTCAGTACTTC	CASSFGLLGQGHIQYF	TRBV12-3/TRBV12-4	TRBJ2-4	TRBD1	few
TGTGCCAGCAGTTTTGGAGGGGGATTAGGGAATCAGCCCCAGCATTTT	CASSFGGGLGNQPQHF	TRBV27	TRBJ1-5	-	-
TGTGCCAGCAGGCGCGGACTAGCGGGAGTCCGAAATGAGCAGTACTTC	CASRRGLAGVRNEQYF	TRBV6-5	TRBJ2-7	TRBD2	once
TGTGCCAGCAGTCCTGGACTAGCGGACGAAGAGACCCAGTACTTC	CASSPGLADEETQYF	TRBV7-6	TRBJ2-5	TRBD2	few
TGTGCCGGCAGGGAGGCTGAGCAGTTCTTC	CAGREAEQFF	TRBV27	TRBJ2-1	-	-
TGTGCCAGCAGCCAAGGCCTACTAGCGGGAGGAAGAAATGAGCAGTTCTTC	CASSQGLLAGGRNEQFF	TRBV14	TRBJ2-1	TRBD2	-
TGCGCCAGCAGCTTGGTAGCGGGAGTCGCAGATACGCAGTATTTT	CASSLVAGVADTQYF	TRBV5-1	TRBJ2-3	TRBD2	few
TGTACCACCAGCAGAGCGGGGGGGATTAATGAGCAGTTCTTC	CTTSRAGGINEQFF	TRBV15	TRBJ2-1	TRBD2	-
TGCAGTGCGCACAGGGAAGGAGAGACCCAGTACTTC	CSAHREGETQYF	TRBV20-1	TRBJ2-5	-	few
TGTGCCAGCAGCCCGGCAGGACACAATCAGCCCCAGCATTTT	CASSPAGHNQPQHF	TRBV27	TRBJ1-5	-	-
TGTGCCAGCAGCCGACCCCATCAGCCCCAGCATTTT	CASSRPHQPQHF	TRBV12-3/TRBV12-4	TRBJ1-5	-	few
TGTGCCAGCAGCCCCGGACACGGTCCCAATGAGCAGTTCTTC	CASSPGHGPNEQFF	TRBV7-2	TRBJ2-1	-	-
TGTGCCAGCAGCTTAGCTTCGTTGGAGCTCGGTGCCGGGGCGAATCGTCCGGACTATGGCTACACCTTC	CASSLASLELGAGANRPDYGYTF	TRBV11-1	TRBJ1-2	-	-
TGCGCCAGCAGCCAAGAAGTCGTTGATGAGCAGTTCTTC	CASSQEVVDEQFF	TRBV4-1	TRBJ2-1	-	few
TGCAGCGTTTTGGACCCCGATCAGCCCCAGCATTTT	CSVLDPDQPQHF	TRBV29-1	TRBJ1-5	-	-
TGTGCCAGCAGGCCCCGGGACTACCTCGAGCAGTACTTC	CASRPRDYLEQYF	TRBV27	TRBJ2-7	TRBD2	-
TGTGCCACCAGCAGAGATATTGGGGATAAGACCCAGTACTTC	CATSRDIGDKTQYF	TRBV15	TRBJ2-5	-	-
TGCAGCGTTGGACGTATGGGGGCGAGGGATGGCTACACCTTC	CSVGRMGARDGYTF	TRBV29-1	TRBJ1-2	-	once
TGTGCCAGCAGTGGGGAGTCGGGATCTCAAGAGACCCAGTACTTC	CASSGESGSQETQYF	TRBV25-1	TRBJ2-5	-	-
TGCAGTGCTAGAGGGCCCGACAGGCCCTCCTACGAGCAGTACTTC	CSARGPDRPSYEQYF	TRBV20-1	TRBJ2-7	-	-
TGTGCCAGCAAGGAGCTAGCGGGAGGGCCTACACTCAAGTTCTTC	CASKELAGGPTLKFF	TRBV2	TRBJ2-1	TRBD2	-
TGTGCCAGTAGTATCCCGGGAGTGAACACTGAAGCTTTCTTT	CASSIPGVNTEAFF	TRBV19	TRBJ1-1	-	-
TGTGCCAGCAGCTCAGCGGGCCATAATGAAAAACTGTTTTTT	CASSSAGHNEKLFF	TRBV12-3/TRBV12-4	TRBJ1-4	-	-
TGTGCCAGCAGTGACCCCAGTCAGGGGCGGTATGAAGCTTTCTTT	CASSDPSQGRYEAFF	TRBV6-1	TRBJ1-1	-	-
TGCGCCAGCAGCTTCAGAAGGGGGCAGACTTACGAGCAGTACTTC	CASSFRRGQTYEQYF	TRBV5-1	TRBJ2-7	TRBD1	-
TGTGCCACCAGCAGAGATCTAGCGTACCAAGAGACCCAGTACTTC	CATSRDLAYQETQYF	TRBV15	TRBJ2-5	-	-
TGCGCCAGCAGCGCCGGGACCCAATCCTACGAGCAGTACTTC	CASSAGTQSYEQYF	TRBV5-1	TRBJ2-7	-	once
TGTGCCAGCACCCGGGACAGACCCTCTGGGGCCAACGTCCTGACTTTC	CASTRDRPSGANVLTF	TRBV27	TRBJ2-6	TRBD1	-
TGCGCCAGCAGCTTGGCCACAGGGGCTGAAGCTTTCTTT	CASSLATGAEAFF	TRBV5-1	TRBJ1-1	TRBD1	-
TGCAGTGCTAGACAAACGACAGGGAAGTATAATCAGCCCCAGCATTTT	CSARQTTGKYNQPQHF	TRBV20-1	TRBJ1-5	TRBD1	-